These 6 T cell receptor beta chains were all obtained from the same sample, sequenced in a study of technical replicates of blood from a few donors. Method: immunoSEQ multiplex PCR; TCRdb's copy keeps in-frame clones and lacks some. Among some 13,000 clones listed, around nine tenths were seen once. What was sequenced was PBMCs. The source of these receptors is a human donor in good health.

The rearrangement joins TRBV5-1 to TRBJ1-4; TRBD1 is a possible D gene (5 bases). Germline-derived CDR1 and CDR2 are SGHRS and YFSETQ. The CDR3 has 15 residues. Trimming removed 4 bases at V and 4 bases at J, with 14 bases between. CDR3 protein: CASSLWGQFNEKLFF. CDR3 in DNA: TGCGCCAGCAGCCTCTGGGGCCAGTTTAATGAAAAACTGTTTTTT. The variable domain in full, completed from reference TRBV5-1 and TRBJ1-4, reads KAGVTQTPRYLIKTRGQQVTLSCSPISGHRSVSWYQQTPGQGLQFLFEYFSETQRNKGNFPGRFSGRQFSNSRSEMNVSTLELGDSALYLCASSLWGQFNEKLFFGSGTQLSVL.

The chain uses TRBV4-2 and TRBJ2-1; 9 nucleotides agree with TRBD2. The ends lost 4 bases at V and 3 bases at J; junction bases unmatched: 4. CDR1 is LGHNA and CDR2 is YNFKEQ in the germline V gene. The CDR3 extends over 15 amino acids. This CDR3 reads CASSPGTSSYNEQFF. As DNA, the CDR3 is TGTGCCAGCAGCCCCGGGACTAGCAGCTACAATGAGCAGTTCTTC.

This chain links TRBV19 with TRBJ2-3; D call uncertain. This CDR3 spans 12 amino acids. Trimming shortened V by 4 bases and J by 6 bases, and 8 bases separated the two germline ends. The germline gives CDR1 LNHDA, CDR2 SQIVND (reference sequence). In nucleotides, the CDR3 is TGTGCCAGTAGTACCATGGCTGATACGCAGTATTTT. Translation: CASSTMADTQYF.

The CDR3 sequence is CASSMDRGASNQPQHF. The CDR3 DNA follows: TGTGCCAGTAGTATGGACAGGGGGGCTAGCAATCAGCCCCAGCATTTT. The genes are TRBV19 and TRBJ1-5, with 10 bases identical to TRBD1. The V segment lost 3 bases and the J segment 0 bases; nucleotides outside the gene matches: 2. Germline values: CDR1 LNHDA, CDR2 SQIVND (reference sequence). CDR3 size: 16 residues.

The chain combines TRBV30 with TRBJ2-7, with D possibly TRBD1 on 6 matching bases. With 8 bases removed from V and 2 bases from J, the gap between germline ends came to 13 bases. CDR3 length equals 12 residues. CDR1 and CDR2 (germline): GTSNPN, SVGIG (reference sequence). The CDR3 reads CAGSGTPYEQYF. The CDR3 DNA is TGTGCCGGCTCCGGGACACCCTACGAGCAGTACTTC.

The chain combines TRBV11-2 with TRBJ2-1; a weak D match, TRBD2 (6 bases). The CDR3 spans 18 residues. Germline CDR1 and CDR2: SGHAT and FQNNGV. Deletions cut 5 bases from V and 0 bases from J, with 20 bases between. CDR3 bases: TGTGCCAGCAGCCCACAGGCGGGGCGAACCGCCTCCTACAATGAGCAGTTCTTC. Translating it yields CASSPQAGRTASYNEQFF.